This TCR beta chain emerged from a study of blood T cell repertoires in COVID-19. Trimming cost V 1 base and J 2 bases, with 18 bases left between them. From germline, CDR1 is SGHTS and CDR2 YDEGEE. The CDR3 spans 17 residues. Only in-frame clones appear in the TCRdb table, and some are missing; sequencing was by immunoSEQ multiplex PCR. The sample records 250,000 to 300,000 clones, around 81% being singletons. The source of this sequence is an older woman with active or convalescent COVID-19. Sequences were obtained from peripheral blood. This rearrangement joins TRBV5-8 to TRBJ1-2, with D uncertain. CDR3 coding DNA: TGTGCCAGCAGCTTGATTGCAGGTCGAAAAAAGAACTATGGCTACACCTTC. Protein: CASSLIAGRKKNYGYTF.